The rows below give T cell receptor beta chains drawn from one sample of a study of cytomegalovirus exposure and HLA in healthy donors. The table came from immunoSEQ multiplex PCR; TCRdb's copy has only in-frame clones and leaves some out. Found here are under 200,000 clones, under 80% of them singletons; the top ten hold roughly 3%. Sequencing input: PBMCs. The receptors shown here come from a female donor in good health and CMV-seronegative. The CDR3 runs from the conserved cysteine through the conserved F or W. D genes are given only for firm matches. Only some rows state a clone size, as once, few, many or a class for expanded clones.

d_call | j_call | v_call | cdr3_length | clone_size | cdr3_aa | cdr3_nt
- | TRBJ2-5 | TRBV7-9 | 14 | - | CASSLGDSQETQYF | TGTGCCAGCAGCTTAGGTGACAGTCAAGAGACCCAGTACTTC
- | TRBJ1-1 | TRBV20-1 | 11 | - | CSARTDFEAFF | TGCAGTGCGCGGACAGACTTTGAAGCTTTCTTT
TRBD1 | TRBJ1-1 | TRBV9 | 14 | - | CASSVGQGGTEAFF | TGTGCCAGCAGCGTAGGACAGGGGGGCACTGAAGCTTTCTTT
- | TRBJ2-3 | TRBV9 | 13 | - | CASSVSVPDTQYF | TGTGCCAGCAGCGTATCAGTACCAGATACGCAGTATTTT
- | TRBJ2-2 | TRBV6-5 | 11 | - | CASSKYRELFF | TGTGCCAGCAGTAAATACAGGGAGCTGTTTTTT
TRBD1 | TRBJ1-6 | TRBV6-1 | 15 | - | CASSEEGQRNSPLHF | TGTGCCAGCAGTGAAGAGGGACAGAGAAATTCACCCCTCCACTTT
TRBD2 | TRBJ2-5 | TRBV28 | 16 | - | CASTGSGRSRKETQYF | TGTGCCAGCACGGGGAGCGGGAGATCCCGAAAAGAGACCCAGTACTTC
- | TRBJ1-5 | TRBV28 | 16 | - | CASSFWGGGGNQPQHF | TGTGCCAGCAGTTTTTGGGGAGGAGGTGGCAATCAGCCCCAGCATTTT
- | TRBJ2-7 | TRBV5-6 | 14 | - | CASSLDRTSYEQYF | TGTGCCAGCAGCCTAGACAGGACCTCCTACGAGCAGTACTTC
- | TRBJ1-1 | TRBV28 | 14 | - | CASSFTGPVTEAFF | TGTGCCAGCAGTTTCACAGGCCCAGTCACTGAAGCTTTCTTT
TRBD1 | TRBJ1-1 | TRBV15 | 12 | - | CATSRQTGEAFF | TGTGCCACCAGCAGACAAACAGGGGAGGCTTTCTTT
- | TRBJ1-1 | TRBV5-6 | 14 | - | CASSQRRENTEAFF | TGTGCCAGCAGCCAGAGACGGGAGAACACTGAAGCTTTCTTT
- | TRBJ2-3 | TRBV21-1 | 18 | few | CASSKASVVRDGPDTQYF | TGTGCCAGCAGCAAAGCATCTGTAGTGAGGGATGGTCCAGATACGCAGTATTTT
TRBD1 | TRBJ1-6 | TRBV6-5 | 16 | - | CASSYTRDRVDSPLHF | TGTGCCAGCAGTTACACCCGGGACAGGGTTGATTCACCCCTCCACTTT
TRBD1 | TRBJ1-1 | TRBV25-1 | 14 | - | CASSTGTALGGAFF | TGTGCCAGCAGTACAGGGACAGCCCTCGGTGGAGCTTTCTTT
- | TRBJ2-6 | TRBV19 | 15 | few | CASSWQSSGANVLTF | TGTGCCAGTAGTTGGCAGTCCTCTGGGGCCAACGTCCTGACTTTC
- | TRBJ1-5 | TRBV27 | 16 | - | CASSLFAGLGNQPQHF | TGTGCCAGCAGTTTATTTGCGGGGCTTGGAAATCAGCCCCAGCATTTT
TRBD2 | TRBJ2-7 | TRBV7-6 | 16 | - | CASSFRLAGGAYEQYF | TGTGCCAGCAGCTTCCGACTAGCGGGGGGTGCCTACGAGCAGTACTTC
TRBD1 | TRBJ2-7 | TRBV7-3 | 15 | - | CASSSGTGQTYEQYF | TGTGCCAGCAGCTCTGGGACAGGCCAAACCTACGAGCAGTACTTC
- | TRBJ2-1 | TRBV12-2 | 18 | - | CASRSPGCGGLSYNEQFF | TGTGCAAGTCGCTCACCGGGGTGTGGGGGCCTCTCCTACAATGAGCAGTTCTTC
TRBD1 | TRBJ2-1 | TRBV6-4 | 16 | - | CASSADGGQGSSEQFF | TGTGCCAGCAGCGCTGATGGGGGACAGGGTTCGTCTGAGCAGTTCTTC
TRBD1 | TRBJ1-2 | TRBV9 | 16 | - | CASSARGDRGDYGYTF | TGTGCCAGCAGCGCCCGGGGGGACAGGGGGGACTATGGCTACACCTTC
- | TRBJ2-7 | TRBV4-1 | 15 | - | CASSLRGVGLYEQYF | TGCGCCAGCAGCCTCCGAGGCGTTGGTCTCTACGAGCAGTACTTC
TRBD1 | TRBJ1-1 | TRBV4-1 | 16 | - | CASSPHSGQGYTEAFF | TGCGCCAGCAGCCCTCACTCGGGACAGGGCTACACTGAAGCTTTCTTT
- | TRBJ1-4 | TRBV15 | 16 | - | CAISARAGAANEKLFF | TGTGCCATTTCAGCGAGGGCAGGGGCGGCTAATGAAAAACTGTTTTTT
- | TRBJ2-1 | TRBV28 | 15 | - | CASSSSGTGDNEQFF | TGTGCCAGCAGTTCTAGCGGGACAGGGGACAATGAGCAGTTCTTC
TRBD1 | TRBJ2-1 | TRBV6-5 | 16 | - | CASSYLGTGRGNEQFF | TGTGCCAGCAGTTACCTTGGGACAGGGAGAGGCAATGAGCAGTTCTTC
TRBD2 | TRBJ2-7 | TRBV7-2 | 12 | - | CASSLEGTSGFF | TGTGCCAGCAGCTTAGAGGGGACTAGCGGATTCTTC